This T cell receptor beta chain was captured in a study of T cell responses to AZD1222 COVID-19 vaccine. Study results and limitations: Clonal diversity was possibly underestimated, and the donors were mostly white British, with more females. Recipients of AZD1222 seropositive at baseline numbered only 5 to 7. Nearly half of spike-specific TCRs reportedly go after variant regions that carry no mutations.

This clone appeared a few times. The antigen is unknown. This CDR3 has 12 amino acids. Trimming removed 3 bases from V and 6 bases from J, with 6 bases in between. The germline V gene has CDR1 LGHDT and CDR2 YNNKEL (reference sequence). Some clones are missing from TCRdb's copy, which holds only in-frame ones; the method was immunoSEQ multiplex PCR. The data contain roughly 70,000 clones, 85% of them singletons. The receptor comes from an adult in good health. Sequenced here: peripheral blood, sampled on day 0 of AZD1222 vaccination. The rearrangement uses TRBV3-1 (or the pseudogene TRBV3-2) and TRBJ1-5; tentatively, D is TRBD1 (6 bases). The CDR3 spells CASSQGAQPQHF. As DNA, the CDR3 is TGTGCCAGCAGCCAGGGGGCTCAGCCCCAGCATTTT.